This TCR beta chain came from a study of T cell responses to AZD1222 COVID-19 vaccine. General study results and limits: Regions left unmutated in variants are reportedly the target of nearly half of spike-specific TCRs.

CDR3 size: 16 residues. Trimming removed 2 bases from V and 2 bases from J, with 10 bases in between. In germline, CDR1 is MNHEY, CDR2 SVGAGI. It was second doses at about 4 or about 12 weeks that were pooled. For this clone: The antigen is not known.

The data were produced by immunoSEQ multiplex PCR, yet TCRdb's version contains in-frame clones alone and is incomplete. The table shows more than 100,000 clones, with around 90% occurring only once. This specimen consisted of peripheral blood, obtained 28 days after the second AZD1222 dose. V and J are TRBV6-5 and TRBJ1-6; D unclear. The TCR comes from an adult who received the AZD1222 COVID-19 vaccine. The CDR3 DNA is TGTGCCAGCAGTTACGACCCGAGGGCCTATAATTCACCCCTCCACTTT. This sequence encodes CASSYDPRAYNSPLHF.